The clone carrying this T cell receptor beta chain has more than one count but fewer than ten. These data originate in a study of neurological immune-mediated disorders. The authors produced cDNA by 5'RACE using 10-nucleotide random UMIs. TCRdb re-analysed the 5' RACE reads in MiXCR, keeping a single row per CDR3 protein. There are roughly 36,000 distinct CDR3 sequences in the sample; almost 7.5% occur only once, and roughly 6% lies in the top ten. Serving as healthy controls were blood bank volunteers based in Maryland, USA. The sorted libraries were prepared using around 980,000 CD4+ or CD8+ T cells that had themselves been sorted. The CDR3 sequence is 13 residues long. Trimming shortened V by 1 base and J by 3 bases, and 9 bases separated the two germline ends. Germline V gene sequence: CDR1 DFQATT, CDR2 SNEGSKA (reference sequence).

The sequenced sample was CD4+ T cells from blood. This clonotype originated in a man in his forties or fifties in good health. The V and J genes are TRBV20-1 and TRBJ1-2; D is unresolved. The CDR3: CSARADGHYGYTF. In DNA form, the CDR3 reads TGCAGTGCTAGAGCGGACGGCCACTATGGCTACACCTTC.